The clone carrying this TCR beta chain was counted between two and nine times. Its cognate antigen is unknown. The PBMCs had their origin in more than 9.5 ml of fresh peripheral blood. Amplified regions were TCR beta CDR3 sequences from RNA transcripts. First-round RT-PCR targeting the TCR CDR3 was performed with the HTBI primer set. A single record per CDR3 protein comes from TCRdb applying MiXCR to the multiplex PCR reads. The data show 530,000 or so distinct CDR3 sequences, with approximately 25% seen just once and about 11% held by the top ten. The sample originates from a study of T cells in Graves' hyperthyroidism and ophthalmopathy. Germline-derived CDR1 and CDR2 are SGHAT and FQNNGV. The V end was cut by 6 bases, the J end by 6 bases, with 14 bases between. The length of the CDR3 is 13 residues. Study findings and constraints: Most expanded thyroid clonotypes above 0.001 recurred in blood. Ophthalmopathy and stable hyperthyroidism were separated by a 13 V-J model.

The receptor was derived from a woman younger than 45 with Graves' ophthalmopathy. The rearrangement uses TRBV11-2 and TRBJ1-1; D uncertain. The sample consisted of blood. The CDR3 loop reads CASREGGYPEAFF. The CDR3 DNA reads as TGTGCCAGCAGGGAGGGAGGTTACCCTGAAGCTTTCTTT.